The 14 T cell receptor beta chains below were found in one sample sequenced in a study of control samples from healthy donors and cancer patients (dated by TCRdb to the early 2020s). Libraries were made using the immunoSEQ multiplex PCR assay. TCRdb took over this immuneACCESS table, retaining in-frame rearrangements with V and J assigned. Such tables are incomplete; in checked studies, under half of the missing clones stem from an unresolved V gene, and the remainder is unexplained. The sample table shows almost 85,000 clones, and over 90% are seen once. Roughly 5% of the sample is in the top ten clones. Sequencing input: blood. The origin of the receptors is a woman between 18 and 29 years old in good health.

This clone was recorded once. V is TRBV11-1 and J is TRBJ1-4, with D hard to call. V was clipped by 5 bases and J by 5 bases, with 9 bases between them. In germline, CDR1 is SGHAT, CDR2 FQDESV (reference sequence). CDR3 length equals 13 residues. CDR3 amino acids: CASSRAVNEKLFF. CDR3 nucleotide sequence: TGTGCCAGCAGCCGGGCCGTGAATGAAAAACTGTTTTTT.

This clone was seen only once. The V and J genes are TRBV5-6 and TRBJ2-7, with 11 bases matching TRBD2. The ends lost 2 bases at V and 2 bases at J; junction bases unmatched: 6. There are 16 residues in the CDR3. The germline gives CDR1 SGHDT, CDR2 YYEEEE. The CDR3 reads CASSFPSGRTAYEQYF. Here the CDR3 DNA reads TGTGCCAGCAGCTTCCCTAGCGGGAGGACCGCCTACGAGCAGTACTTC.

The rearrangement joins TRBV10-2 to TRBJ1-2; D remains unclear. V was shortened by 6 bases and J by 0 bases, with 8 bases between the two germline ends. The length of the CDR3 is 13 residues. From germline, CDR1 is WSHSY and CDR2 SAAADI. CDR3 DNA sequence: TGCGCCAGCAGGAGGTCAGCTAACTATGGCTACACCTTC. Encoded protein: CASRRSANYGYTF.

The chain has TRBV6-4 and TRBJ2-3, with 8 nucleotides matching TRBD2. Germline V gene lookup returns CDR1 MRHNA and CDR2 SNTAGT. CDR3 size: 14 residues. V trimming: 6 bases; J trimming: 2 bases; junction bases outside the gene matches: 4. The CDR3 DNA follows: TGTGCCAGCAGGCCACTAGCGGACACAGATACGCAGTATTTT. Translating gives CASRPLADTDTQYF.

The J gene is TRBJ2-5, the V gene TRBV18, with D perhaps TRBD2 (5 bases). The CDR3 loop spans 15 amino acids. Trimming stripped 3 bases from V and 4 bases from J, with 15 bases between. The germline V gene encodes CDR1 KGHSH and CDR2 LQKENI. The chain's CDR3 is CASSPRAQDIETQYF. As DNA, the CDR3 is TGTGCCAGCTCACCGCGGGCTCAGGATATAGAGACCCAGTACTTC.

The chain has TRBV7-2 and TRBJ1-4; perhaps TRBD1 as D (5 bases). The CDR3 sequence is 15 residues long. V lost 5 bases, J lost 7 bases, and 17 bases lay in between. Germline CDR1 SGHTA, CDR2 FQGNSA. CDR3 loop: CASSRETDVGEKLFF. The CDR3 coding sequence is TGTGCCAGCAGCCGGGAGACAGATGTCGGTGAAAAACTGTTTTTT.

The chain employs TRBV5-1 and TRBJ1-2, with a weak D call TRBD1 (5 bases). Trimming left V 4 bases short and J 6 bases short, with 19 bases between. Germline assignment: CDR1 SGHRS and CDR2 YFSETQ. The CDR3 sequence is 15 residues long. The CDR3: CASSADPGTAHGYTF. CDR3 bases: TGCGCCAGCAGCGCCGACCCCGGGACTGCCCATGGCTACACCTTC.

In regard to this clone: Other DNA sequences in the sample encode the same CDR3. V usage is TRBV7-9 and J usage is TRBJ2-7; TRBD2 matches 7 bases. The ends lost 2 bases at V and 7 bases at J; junction bases unmatched: 8. The CDR3 runs 14 residues. CDR1 SEHNR and CDR2 FQNEAQ come from the germline V gene (reference sequence). CDR3 in amino acids: CASSLSGSGGEQYF. DNA for the CDR3: TGTGCCAGCAGCTTAAGCGGGTCCGGGGGGGAGCAGTACTTC.

The J gene is TRBJ2-7, the V gene TRBV27, with D unclear. This CDR3 comprises 15 residues. Trimming shortened V by 6 bases and J by 3 bases, and 18 bases separated the two germline ends. CDR1 is MNHEY, CDR2 SMNVEV, per germline (reference sequence). This chain's CDR3 is CASSSMDGTLYEQYF. As DNA, the CDR3 is TGTGCCAGCAGCTCAATGGACGGAACTCTCTACGAGCAGTACTTC.

The rearrangement uses TRBV5-6 and TRBJ2-6; TRBD1 might be the D (5 bases). V lost 2 bases, J lost 1 base, and 7 bases lay in between. CDR1 is SGHDT and CDR2 is YYEEEE in the germline V gene. The CDR3 runs to 15 residues. CDR3 sequence (DNA): TGTGCCAGCAGCTTCTCAGGGTCTGGGGCCAACGTCCTGACTTTC. It codes for CASSFSGSGANVLTF.

The chain links TRBV28 to TRBJ2-7, with 8 bases lining up with TRBD1. The J segment lost 0 bases and the V segment lost 3 bases, leaving 7 bases of the junction unmatched. The length of the CDR3 is 16 residues. Germline V gene data show CDR1 as MDHEN and CDR2 as SYDVKM. The CDR3 region has the DNA TGTGCCAGCAGTTTCCCCCCCAGGGGGCTCTCCTACGAGCAGTACTTC. Protein product: CASSFPPRGLSYEQYF.

The gene calls are TRBV7-9 and TRBJ1-3; 7 nucleotides align to TRBD1. The CDR3 is made up of 15 amino acids. With V trimmed by 1 base and J by 8 bases, 8 bases remained unmatched. From germline, CDR1 is SEHNR and CDR2 FQNEAQ (reference sequence). The DNA for the CDR3 is TGTGCCAGCAGCTTAGGTGAGGGACAGACGTACACCATATATTTT. Translated, it gives CASSLGEGQTYTIYF.

The V gene is TRBV24-1, the J gene TRBJ2-1; D may match TRBD1 or TRBD2 (6 bases each). This CDR3 has 15 amino acids. Germline loops: CDR1 KGHDR, CDR2 SFDVKD. V shed 4 bases and J shed 0 bases, with 9 bases lying between them. CDR3 nucleotide sequence: TGTGCCACCAGTGAACGGGGGCCCTCCTACAATGAGCAGTTCTTC. It encodes CATSERGPSYNEQFF.

The V call is TRBV18, the J call TRBJ1-6, with TRBD1 as a possible D gene (5 bases). V was clipped by 3 bases and J by 7 bases, with 10 bases between them. This CDR3 spans 14 amino acids. The V gene's germline CDR1 is KGHSH and CDR2 LQKENI. The CDR3 bases are TGTGCCAGCTCACCGGCGCAGGGAAATTCACCCCTCCACTTT. Encoded protein: CASSPAQGNSPLHF.